Described below is a single T cell receptor beta chain sequence and its context. This record comes from a study of blood T cell repertoires in COVID-19. Using immunoSEQ multiplex PCR, the repertoire was profiled, and TCRdb retains in-frame clones only, with some absent. There are 300,000 to 400,000 clones in the sample; approximately 83% occur only once, and roughly 4% lies in the top ten. Participants were aged roughly 18 to 90 years, lived in over 20 US areas, and enrolled virtually. The ends were cut back, 3 bases at V and 4 bases at J, with 9 bases in the middle. Germline V gene lookup returns CDR1 ENHRY and CDR2 SYGVKD. The CDR3 runs to 13 residues.

This receptor was obtained from a woman in her thirties or forties with acute COVID-19. The rearrangement joins TRBV10-3 to TRBJ1-2; D remains unclear. The specimen sequenced was PBMCs or T cells enriched from blood (not recorded which). The CDR3 sequence: CAISDTYFYGYTF. The DNA of the CDR3 is TGTGCCATCAGTGATACCTACTTCTATGGCTACACCTTC.